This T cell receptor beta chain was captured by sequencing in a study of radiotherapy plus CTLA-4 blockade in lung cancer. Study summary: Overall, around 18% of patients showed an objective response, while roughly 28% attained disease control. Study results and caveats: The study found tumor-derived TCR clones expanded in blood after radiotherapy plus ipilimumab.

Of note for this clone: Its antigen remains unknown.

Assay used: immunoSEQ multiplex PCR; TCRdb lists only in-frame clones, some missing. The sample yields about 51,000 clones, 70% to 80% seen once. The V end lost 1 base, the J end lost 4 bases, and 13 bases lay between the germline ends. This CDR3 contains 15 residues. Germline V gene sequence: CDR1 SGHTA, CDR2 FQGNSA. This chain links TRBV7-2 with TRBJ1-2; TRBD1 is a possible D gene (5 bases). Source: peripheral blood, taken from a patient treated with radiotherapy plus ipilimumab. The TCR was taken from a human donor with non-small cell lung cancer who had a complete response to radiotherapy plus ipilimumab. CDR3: CASSLGGGVRYGYTF. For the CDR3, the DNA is TGTGCCAGCAGCTTAGGAGGAGGGGTGCGCTATGGCTACACCTTC.